The 30 T cell receptor beta chains below come from one sample, sequenced in a study of shared clonotypes between healthy human individuals. The table came from immunoSEQ multiplex PCR; TCRdb's copy has only in-frame clones and leaves some out. Of some 1.4 million clones listed, roughly 97% were seen once; the top ten hold roughly 1.1%. The sequencing sample was made of naive CD4+ T cells sorted from blood. Regarding subset: CD45RA+ positively selected. Receptor source: a man younger than 40 in good health.

J is TRBJ2-1 and V is TRBV18; TRBD1 matches 7 bases. J was trimmed by 2 bases and V by 1 base; bases with no gene match: 2. Germline V gives CDR1 KGHSH, CDR2 LQKENI. CDR3 length: 15 amino acids. The CDR3, as DNA: TGTGCCAGCTCACCACAGCAGGGGGCCTACAATGAGCAGTTCTTC. Translating it yields CASSPQQGAYNEQFF.

The chain combines TRBV5-4 with TRBJ1-2; D uncertain. This CDR3 is built from 17 residues. V dropped 4 bases and J dropped 8 bases, with 27 bases sitting between them. Germline V gene sequence: CDR1 SGHNT, CDR2 YYREEE (reference sequence). For the CDR3, the DNA is TGTGCCAGCAGCGGACCCCCTACTCCGGCCGTCCCGGACGGCTACACCTTC. It translates to CASSGPPTPAVPDGYTF.

The chain has TRBV28 and TRBJ1-2, with D possibly TRBD1 on 5 matching bases. The CDR3 contains 13 residues. The V gene lost 3 bases and the J gene lost 4 bases, with 9 bases spanning the gap. Germline assignment: CDR1 MDHEN and CDR2 SYDVKM. Here the CDR3 reads CASSFQGGYGYTF. Written as DNA, the CDR3 is TGTGCCAGCAGTTTTCAGGGAGGCTATGGCTACACCTTC.

The chain combines TRBV7-2 with TRBJ2-7, with TRBD2 identical over 9 bases. The germline CDR1 and CDR2 sequences are SGHTA and FQGNSA. The CDR3 is 16 residues long. V shed 1 base, J shed 7 bases, and the junction held 11 bases outside the gene matches. The CDR3 region is CASSLVGSLAGPEQYF. The CDR3 nucleotides read TGTGCCAGCAGCTTAGTAGGGTCTCTAGCGGGACCGGAGCAGTACTTC.

J is TRBJ2-2 and V is TRBV9; D remains unclear. This CDR3 is 15 amino acids long. CDR1 and CDR2 from the germline V gene are SGDLS and YYNGEE. Trimming took 0 bases from V and 7 from J, leaving 13 bases between them. The CDR3 loop is CASSVEVTVSGELFF. Written as DNA, the CDR3 is TGTGCCAGCAGCGTAGAGGTCACTGTCAGCGGGGAGCTGTTTTTT.

The sample holds one count of this clone. The chain joins TRBV9 to TRBJ1-2, with TRBD1 matching 8 bases. V was clipped by 3 bases and J by 7 bases; unmatched bases: 5. The germline V gene has CDR1 SGDLS and CDR2 YYNGEE. The CDR3 totals 13 residues. Here the CDR3 DNA reads TGTGCCAGCAGCGGGGGACAGGCGGGTGGCTACACCTTC. It specifies CASSGGQAGGYTF.

This chain joins TRBV27 and TRBJ2-7; TRBD1 matches 9 bases. Looked up from germline, CDR1 is MNHEY and CDR2 is SMNVEV (reference sequence). Germline trimming cut 3 bases from V and 5 bases from J; bases unmatched to any gene: 11. The CDR3 sequence is 16 residues long. As DNA, the CDR3 is TGTGCCAGCAGTTTGTGGGGAGGACAGGGGATAGACGAGCAGTACTTC. The encoded protein is CASSLWGGQGIDEQYF.

The gene calls are TRBV15 and TRBJ2-1, with 9 bases identical to TRBD2. Trimming cost V 8 bases and J 6 bases; bases outside gene matches: 8. The germline CDR1 and CDR2 sequences are LNHNV and YYDKDF (reference sequence). The CDR3 has 14 residues. This CDR3 reads CATVGREGINEQFF. In DNA, the CDR3 is TGTGCCACCGTCGGGCGGGAGGGGATCAATGAGCAGTTCTTC. Looking up the rest from reference TRBV15 and TRBJ2-1 gives the full variable domain: DAMVIQNPRYQVTQFGKPVTLSCSQTLNHNVMYWYQQKSSQAPKLLFHYYDKDFNNEADTPDNFQSRRPNTSFCFLDIRSPGLGDTAMYLCATVGREGINEQFFGPGTRLTVL.

The chain couples TRBV6-5 to TRBJ2-1; TRBD2 matches at 12 bases. V shed 1 base, J shed 9 bases, and the junction held 7 bases outside the gene matches. This CDR3 spans 16 amino acids. Germline CDR1 and CDR2: MNHEY and SVGAGI. The CDR3 DNA reads as TGTGCCAGCAGTTACTTGACTAGCGGGAGCGACAGTGAGCAGTTCTTC. Its translation is CASSYLTSGSDSEQFF.

J is TRBJ2-3 and V is TRBV5-5; 10 nucleotides match TRBD1. Germline CDR1 is SGHKS and CDR2 is YYEKEE (reference sequence). V was clipped by 2 bases and J by 3 bases; unmatched bases: 6. CDR3 length: 16 residues. The CDR3 DNA sequence: TGTGCCAGCAGCTTATCCGGGACAGGGGTGACAGATACGCAGTATTTT. It is translated as CASSLSGTGVTDTQYF.

This rearrangement joins TRBV27 to TRBJ2-2; D is possibly TRBD2 (6 bases). The CDR3 consists of 15 residues. Looked up from germline, CDR1 is MNHEY and CDR2 is SMNVEV (reference sequence). V dropped 0 bases and J dropped 2 bases, with 7 bases sitting between them. The CDR3 loop is CASSLSGGNTGELFF. The CDR3 nucleotides read TGTGCCAGCAGTTTATCGGGGGGAAACACCGGGGAGCTGTTTTTT.

The chain uses TRBV4-1 and TRBJ2-5, with 9 positions matching TRBD1. There are 17 residues in the CDR3. Germline V CDR1 and CDR2: MGHRA, YSYEKL. The ends lost 3 bases at V and 5 bases at J; junction bases unmatched: 13. The chain's CDR3 is CASSHYRADRGRETQYF. The CDR3 DNA is TGCGCCAGCAGCCACTATAGGGCGGACAGGGGTAGGGAGACCCAGTACTTC.

The chain employs TRBV19 and TRBJ1-5; D gene unclear. V lost 0 bases and J 11 bases, leaving 11 bases between the germline ends. Germline assignment: CDR1 LNHDA and CDR2 SQIVND (reference sequence). This CDR3 contains 13 residues. The CDR3 DNA follows: TGTGCCAGTAGTATAGATCGACGGCAGTCCCAGCATTTT. Translating gives CASSIDRRQSQHF.

The chain recombines TRBV5-1 with TRBJ2-5; no definite D call. CDR3 length: 14 amino acids. Germline V gene sequence: CDR1 SGHRS, CDR2 YFSETQ. V lost 2 bases, J lost 0 bases, and 8 bases lay in between. CDR3: CASSFEQYQETQYF. Written as DNA, the CDR3 is TGCGCCAGCAGCTTTGAACAGTACCAAGAGACCCAGTACTTC.

The chain uses TRBV18 and TRBJ1-2, with D perhaps matching TRBD1 (5 bases). Trimming left V 5 bases short and J 5 bases short, with 15 bases between. Germline values: CDR1 KGHSH, CDR2 LQKENI. The CDR3 contains 14 residues. The CDR3 protein is CASSGAAEGYGYTF. CDR3 coding DNA: TGTGCCAGCTCAGGGGCAGCGGAAGGGTATGGCTACACCTTC.

CDR3 sequence reads: CASSDPGTRRGEQYF. CDR3 nucleotide sequence: TGTGCCAGTAGTGATCCCGGGACCCGGAGGGGCGAGCAGTACTTC. J is TRBJ2-7 and V is TRBV19, with a possible D match to TRBD2 (6 bases). This CDR3 is built from 15 residues. V shed 5 bases and J shed 6 bases, with 20 bases lying between them. Per germline, CDR1 LNHDA and CDR2 SQIVND (reference sequence).

The rearrangement links TRBV11-2 to TRBJ2-3; D assignment may be TRBD1 or TRBD2 (5 bases each). V lost 2 bases and J lost 11, with 32 bases in between. Germline V gives CDR1 SGHAT, CDR2 FQNNGV. The CDR3 runs 19 residues. CDR3 protein: CASSLTSVVKAGPPRGQYF. As DNA, the CDR3 is TGTGCCAGCAGCTTAACGAGTGTAGTGAAGGCCGGCCCTCCGAGGGGGCAGTATTTT.

The chain has TRBV27 and TRBJ2-1, with TRBD1 matching over 9 bases. V shed 3 bases, J shed 10 bases, and the junction held 1 base outside the gene matches. Germline assignment: CDR1 MNHEY and CDR2 SMNVEV (reference sequence). The CDR3 is made up of 12 amino acids. The CDR3 DNA reads TGTGCCAGCAGTTTTGGGACAGGGGAGCAGTTCTTC. It yields the protein CASSFGTGEQFF.

As regards this clone: This sample also contains other DNA sequences that code for the same CDR3. This chain connects TRBV28 to TRBJ2-6; D gene ambiguous. With 5 bases removed from V and 1 base from J, the gap between germline ends came to 3 bases. Germline V gene sequence: CDR1 MDHEN, CDR2 SYDVKM. There are 13 residues in the CDR3. The chain's CDR3 is CASSQSGANVLTF. The CDR3 DNA follows: TGTGCCAGCAGTCAATCTGGGGCCAACGTCCTGACTTTC.

The rearrangement uses TRBV10-3 and TRBJ2-6, with TRBD1 matching 8 bases. Germline lookup yields CDR1 ENHRY and CDR2 SYGVKD. Trimming took 6 bases from V and 9 from J; bases not matched to a gene: 10. The CDR3 has 15 residues. CDR3 DNA sequence: TGTGCCATCAGCCCTGGACAGGGCGCTTTCAACGTCCTGACTTTC. Translated, it gives CAISPGQGAFNVLTF.

The count of this clone is one. The J gene is TRBJ2-3, the V gene TRBV28, with TRBD2 as a possible D gene (7 bases). This CDR3 is built from 13 residues. Looked up from germline, CDR1 is MDHEN and CDR2 is SYDVKM. The ends were cut back, 2 bases at V and 8 bases at J, with 11 bases in the middle. The CDR3 DNA reads TGTGCCAGCAGTTTACAGGGAGGGGGTACGCAGTATTTT. It translates to CASSLQGGGTQYF.

This rearrangement joins TRBV6-5 to TRBJ2-7; weak D call: TRBD1 (7 bases). V lost 8 bases to trimming and J lost 5 bases, with 16 bases between them. This CDR3 is 13 amino acids long. The germline V gene has CDR1 MNHEY and CDR2 SVGAGI. CDR3 sequence reads: CASFRQGGHEQYF. CDR3 bases: TGTGCCAGCTTTAGACAGGGAGGCCACGAGCAGTACTTC.

The chain recombines TRBV7-2 with TRBJ2-5, with 15 bases lining up with TRBD2. V shed 5 bases, J shed 5 bases, and the junction held 3 bases outside the gene matches. This CDR3 contains 15 residues. Looked up from germline, CDR1 is SGHTA and CDR2 is FQGNSA. In DNA, the CDR3 is TGTGCCAGCAGCCGGACTAGCGGGAGGGGGGAGACCCAGTACTTC. It yields the protein CASSRTSGRGETQYF.

The CDR3 sequence is CASSFNSGTETQYF. The CDR3 nucleotides are TGTGCCAGCAGCTTCAATAGCGGGACAGAGACCCAGTACTTC. The chain links TRBV7-2 to TRBJ2-5; 8 bases map to TRBD2. Per the germline V gene, CDR1 is SGHTA and CDR2 is FQGNSA. The trim removed 3 bases at V and 4 bases at J, leaving 4 bases unmatched. The CDR3 has 14 residues.

The chain employs TRBV18 and TRBJ2-6; perhaps TRBD2 as D (6 bases). V was cut by 2 bases and J by 10 bases, with 12 bases left in between. Germline V gene lookup returns CDR1 KGHSH and CDR2 LQKENI. The CDR3 consists of 14 residues. The CDR3 coding sequence is TGTGCCAGCTCACCAGGGACTGGGCCAAACGTCCTGACTTTC. The encoded protein is CASSPGTGPNVLTF.

The chain uses TRBV10-3 and TRBJ2-1; the match to TRBD2 covers 7 bases. J lost 8 bases, V lost 7 bases, and 8 bases had no gene match. Germline CDR1 ENHRY, CDR2 SYGVKD. The CDR3 is made up of 13 amino acids. CDR3 sequence: CAITGGIADEQFF. The DNA of the CDR3 is TGTGCCATCACGGGGGGAATTGCGGATGAGCAGTTCTTC.

This chain joins TRBV19 and TRBJ1-4, with D maybe TRBD1 (5 bases). Trimming took 5 bases from V and 3 from J, leaving 16 bases between them. CDR1 is LNHDA and CDR2 is SQIVND in the germline V gene (reference sequence). The CDR3 is 16 residues long. As DNA, the CDR3 is TGTGCCAGTAGTGGGGTGGAAGCAGGGTCTAATGAAAAACTGTTTTTT. Residues: CASSGVEAGSNEKLFF. The full variable domain, rest sourced from reference TRBV19 and TRBJ1-4, is DGGITQSPKYLFRKEGQNVTLSCEQNLNHDAMYWYRQDPGQGLRLIYYSQIVNDFQKGDIAEGYSVSREKKESFPLTVTSAQKNPTAFYLCASSGVEAGSNEKLFFGSGTQLSVL.

The chain combines TRBV10-3 with TRBJ1-1; 11 bases map to TRBD1. Germline CDR1 reads ENHRY; CDR2 reads SYGVKD. This CDR3 is 14 amino acids long. V lost 7 bases and J lost 3; bases outside the gene matches: 4. This CDR3 is CAITRDRGYTEAFF. CDR3 nucleotide sequence: TGTGCCATCACCCGGGACAGGGGGTACACTGAAGCTTTCTTT.

This chain uses TRBV10-3 with TRBJ2-5; 7 bases agree with TRBD1. Germline V lookup: CDR1 ENHRY, CDR2 SYGVKD. This CDR3 contains 14 residues. Trimming cost V 6 bases and J 2 bases; bases outside gene matches: 6. In DNA, the CDR3 is TGTGCCATCAGAGACAGGGTAGAACAAGAGACCCAGTACTTC. Protein product: CAIRDRVEQETQYF.

The genes are TRBV10-1 and TRBJ2-6; tentatively, D is TRBD2 (5 bases). V was trimmed by 3 bases and J by 0 bases, leaving 9 bases between them. Per the germline V gene, CDR1 is WNHNN and CDR2 is SYGVQD (reference sequence). This CDR3 is built from 16 residues. The DNA for the CDR3 is TGCGCCAGCAGTGAAGGACTCCACTCTGGGGCCAACGTCCTGACTTTC. This sequence encodes CASSEGLHSGANVLTF.